This T cell receptor (beta chain) emerged from a study of regulatory T cells in long-lasting Graves disease. Germline CDR1 reads LNHDA; CDR2 reads SQIVND (reference sequence). The CDR3 sequence is 15 residues long. V shed 8 bases, J shed 3 bases, and the junction held 9 bases outside the gene matches. Points from the study as a whole: Persistent Graves' patients showed less TCR diversity than newly diagnosed ones.

As for time point: newly diagnosed GD, antithyroid drugs for less than 3 months. Extracted RNA from PBMCs served as the source of the TCR library. Patient provenance is recorded as an endocrinology department in Xi'an, China. HTBI primers from iRepertoire and Arm-PCR of CDR3 regions yielded the TCR beta libraries. A single record per CDR3 protein comes from TCRdb applying MiXCR to the multiplex PCR reads. The data hold roughly 500,000 distinct CDR3 sequences, with approximately 14% observed a single time. A few counts support this clonotype. Its antigen is as yet unknown. The same sample was also used in a study of T cells in Graves' hyperthyroidism and ophthalmopathy. Turning to that study: Hyperthyroidism, newly diagnosed and lasting under 2 months, affected patients aged 18 to 65. Blood shared most expanded thyroid clonotypes above 0.001.

This specimen consisted of peripheral blood mononuclear cells (PBMCs), obtained at new diagnosis, from a patient treated with antithyroid drugs. This chain joins TRBV19 and TRBJ1-4, with 7 nucleotides matching TRBD1. The sequence was obtained from a woman between 50 and 59 years old with Graves disease. The DNA of the CDR3 is TGTGCCAGTGGCAGAGGGGACAGATCTAATGAAAAACTGTTTTTT. Encoded protein: CASGRGDRSNEKLFF.